The source of this T cell receptor beta chain is a study of T cells after yellow fever vaccination. Generation of TCR cDNA used 5'RACE template switching (which added a universal primer site and UMIs). MiXCR was run by TCRdb on the 5' RACE reads, yielding one entry per CDR3 protein. The sample comprises more than 300,000 distinct CDR3 sequences, about 10% of which are singletons, and approximately 3% rests with the top ten. V lost 5 bases to trimming and J lost 5 bases; unmatched junction nucleotides: 9. Germline lookup yields CDR1 SGHVS and CDR2 FNYEAQ. This CDR3 comprises 15 residues. This clonotype has ten or more counts. No antigen is known for it. General study findings and limits: Clones from primary vaccination mostly reappeared after the booster (around 96% CD4, just over 85% CD8). A secondary response was less intense yet reached its peak sooner, at day 5 versus 15. Abundant clonotypes from the bulk population could get into FACS-sorted repertoires as contaminants.

V and J are TRBV7-6 and TRBJ2-5; TRBD2 agrees at 9 bases. This sequence originates from a young man who received the YFV17D yellow fever vaccine. Specimen: CD4+ T cells sorted from PBMCs, collected 45 days after the yellow fever booster vaccination. The CDR3 loop is CASSLRPGLAETQYF. CDR3 nucleotide sequence: TGTGCCAGCAGCCTCCGCCCGGGACTAGCCGAGACCCAGTACTTC.